This TCR beta chain was profiled in a study of shared clonotypes between healthy human individuals. Study results and caveats: Clonotypes not shared had lower generation probabilities than those common to all four donors.

Germline CDR1 and CDR2: LNHDA and SQIVND (reference sequence). V gave up 6 bases and J gave up 7 bases; unmatched junction bases: 7. This CDR3 is built from 14 residues. The study enrolled healthy HIV-negative adults without recent acute infections or vaccinations as donors. The CD4+ fraction was divided into a CD45RA+ naive subset and a CD45RA-negative memory subset. Notes on this clone: What it binds is unknown.

Only in-frame clones appear in the TCRdb table, and some are missing; sequencing was by immunoSEQ multiplex PCR. The table includes hundreds of thousands of clones, about two thirds detected once. The chain links TRBV19 to TRBJ1-2; 11 bases line up with TRBD1. The TCR was taken from a woman aged 25 to 39 in good health. What was sequenced was memory CD4+ T cells sorted from blood. As to subset: CD45RA-negative fraction. CDR3 region: CASSPGQGAPGYTF. In nucleotides, the CDR3 is TGTGCCAGTAGCCCTGGACAGGGGGCCCCTGGCTACACCTTC.